The subject of this entry is one T cell receptor beta chain. The data were obtained in a study of identical twins. Trimming pared 7 bases from V and 13 bases from J, leaving 14 bases between. Germline V gene data show CDR1 as LNHNV and CDR2 as YYDKDF (reference sequence). The CDR3 has 12 amino acids. Unique molecular identifiers were present on the cDNA, which also gained a universal primer site by template switching. One entry per CDR3 protein results from TCRdb running MiXCR on the 5' RACE reads. This sample carries hundreds of thousands of distinct CDR3 sequences, roughly a tenth of them seen once, and the ten largest clones take 5% to 6%.

The sequencing input was memory (CD45RO+) T cells sorted from blood. The chain combines TRBV15 with TRBJ1-6; D is perhaps TRBD1 (5 bases). This receptor was obtained from a woman aged 18-29 years in good health. This chain's CDR3 is CATKRDVEPLHF. The CDR3 nucleotides read TGTGCCACCAAACGGGACGTCGAGCCCCTCCACTTT.